These 3 T cell receptor beta chains share one sample of origin, sequenced in a study of blood T cell repertoires in COVID-19. Assay used: immunoSEQ multiplex PCR; TCRdb lists only in-frame clones, some missing. The sample has just over 300,000 clones; 75% to 90% are singletons. Sequenced input: peripheral blood. The receptor set was obtained from a man between 18 and 29 years old with active or convalescent COVID-19.

J is TRBJ2-1 and V is TRBV3-1 (or the pseudogene TRBV3-2); 7 nucleotides line up with TRBD2. V was pared by 3 bases and J by 2 bases, with 10 bases of the junction left unmatched. CDR1 is LGHDT, CDR2 YNNKEL, per germline (reference sequence). The CDR3 runs 17 residues. The CDR3 loop reads CASSQGLAAPAYNEQFF. The CDR3 nucleotides are TGTGCCAGCAGCCAGGGGCTAGCGGCCCCTGCCTACAATGAGCAGTTCTTC.

The rearrangement links TRBV10-1 to TRBJ2-1, with 10 bases matching TRBD2. Germline CDR1 and CDR2: WNHNN and SYGVQD (reference sequence). V was pared by 2 bases and J by 8 bases, with 12 bases of the junction left unmatched. The CDR3 sequence is 17 residues long. DNA for the CDR3: TGCGCCAGCAGTGAGGCTAACCCTAGCGGGAGTAGGGATGAGCAGTTCTTC. Translated, it gives CASSEANPSGSRDEQFF.

The chain links TRBV7-3 to TRBJ2-5; 7 bases are shared with TRBD2. The length of the CDR3 is 14 residues. The V and J ends lost 3 bases and 5 bases, in that order; junction bases with no gene match: 6. The V gene's germline CDR1 is SGHTA and CDR2 FQGTGA. In DNA, the CDR3 is TGTGCCAGCAGCTTCGCGGGAGCAAAGGAGACCCAGTACTTC. Protein: CASSFAGAKETQYF.